This TCR beta chain originates from a study of early T cells in non-severe SARS-CoV-2 infection. Study details: Alpha and beta chains were unpaired, from unsorted whole-blood bulk RNA.

This clonotype showed up just a few times. The antigen is unknown. Germline CDR1 SGHTA, CDR2 FQGNSA. CDR3 length: 13 residues. Between the trimmed V and J ends, which lost 6 bases and 5 bases, there was a span of 13 bases. Points from the study as a whole: Matches to VDJdb favored anti-spike CD8 responses and missed private and CD4 specificities.

cDNA molecules, individually, were tagged with unique molecular identifiers. TCRdb called the 5' RACE reads again in MiXCR, with one record for every CDR3 protein. The sample yields around 30,000 distinct CDR3 sequences, about 10% seen once. Input material: whole blood. The origin of this receptor is an adult who was a healthcare worker with PCR-confirmed SARS-CoV-2 infection or an uninfected control (not recorded which). This chain connects TRBV7-2 to TRBJ1-1; the D gene is possibly TRBD1 (6 bases). The CDR3 bases are TGTGCCAGCAGTTCCCTACAGGGTACTGAAGCTTTCTTT. Amino acid sequence: CASSSLQGTEAFF.